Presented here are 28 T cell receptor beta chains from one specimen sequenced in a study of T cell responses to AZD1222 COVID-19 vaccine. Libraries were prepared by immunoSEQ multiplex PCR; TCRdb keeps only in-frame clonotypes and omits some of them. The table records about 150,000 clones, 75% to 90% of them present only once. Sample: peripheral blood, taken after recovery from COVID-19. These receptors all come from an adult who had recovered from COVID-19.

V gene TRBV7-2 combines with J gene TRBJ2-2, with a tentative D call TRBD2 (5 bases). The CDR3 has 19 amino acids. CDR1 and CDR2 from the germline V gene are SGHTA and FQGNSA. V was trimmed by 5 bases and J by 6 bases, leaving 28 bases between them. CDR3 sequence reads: CASSPSGLWVVSEAGELFF. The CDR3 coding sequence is TGTGCCAGCAGCCCCTCGGGTCTGTGGGTGGTTTCGGAGGCCGGGGAGCTGTTTTTT.

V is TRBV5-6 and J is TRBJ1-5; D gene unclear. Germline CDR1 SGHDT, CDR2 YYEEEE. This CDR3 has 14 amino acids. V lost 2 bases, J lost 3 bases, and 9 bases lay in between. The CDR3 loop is CASSFHGFNQPQHF. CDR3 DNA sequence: TGTGCCAGCAGCTTCCATGGGTTCAATCAGCCCCAGCATTTT.

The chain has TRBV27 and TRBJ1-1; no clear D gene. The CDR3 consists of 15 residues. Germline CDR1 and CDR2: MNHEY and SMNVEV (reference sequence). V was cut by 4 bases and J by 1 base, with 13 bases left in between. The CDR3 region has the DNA TGTGCCAGCAGTTCGTCCGGGTTGGAGAACACTGAAGCTTTCTTT. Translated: CASSSSGLENTEAFF.

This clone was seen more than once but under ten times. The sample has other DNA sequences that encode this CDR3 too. CDR3 sequence: CASSGQVNYGYTF. The CDR3 nucleotides are TGTGCCAGCAGTGGGCAGGTTAACTATGGCTACACCTTC. The rearrangement joins TRBV2 to TRBJ1-2; the D is unclear. Germline V gene data show CDR1 as SNHLY and CDR2 as FYNNEI. This CDR3 contains 13 residues. The V end lost 4 bases, the J end lost 1 base, and 7 bases lay between the germline ends.

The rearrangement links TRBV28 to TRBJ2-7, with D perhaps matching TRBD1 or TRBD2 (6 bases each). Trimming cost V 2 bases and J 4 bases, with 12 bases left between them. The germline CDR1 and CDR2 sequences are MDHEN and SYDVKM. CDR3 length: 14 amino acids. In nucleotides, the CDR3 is TGTGCCAGCAGTTTAGGAGGGACATCGTACGAGCAGTACTTC. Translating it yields CASSLGGTSYEQYF.

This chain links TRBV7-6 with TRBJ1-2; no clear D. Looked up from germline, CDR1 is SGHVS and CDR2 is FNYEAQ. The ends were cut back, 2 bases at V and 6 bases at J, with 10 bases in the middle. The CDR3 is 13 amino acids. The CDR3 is CASSLLEGNGYTF. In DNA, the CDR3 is TGTGCCAGCAGCTTACTGGAGGGTAATGGCTACACCTTC. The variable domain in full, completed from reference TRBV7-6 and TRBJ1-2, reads GAGVSQSPRYKVTKRGQDVALRCDPISGHVSLYWYRQALGQGPEFLTYFNYEAQQDKSGLPNDRFSAERPEGSISTLTIQRTEQRDSAMYRCASSLLEGNGYTFGSGTRLTVV.

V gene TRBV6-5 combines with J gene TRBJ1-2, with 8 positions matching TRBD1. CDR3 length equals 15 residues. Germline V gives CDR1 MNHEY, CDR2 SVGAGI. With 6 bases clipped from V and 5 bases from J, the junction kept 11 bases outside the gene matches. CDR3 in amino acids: CASSRVGQGGYGYTF. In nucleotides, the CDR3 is TGTGCCAGCAGCCGCGTAGGACAGGGAGGATATGGCTACACCTTC.

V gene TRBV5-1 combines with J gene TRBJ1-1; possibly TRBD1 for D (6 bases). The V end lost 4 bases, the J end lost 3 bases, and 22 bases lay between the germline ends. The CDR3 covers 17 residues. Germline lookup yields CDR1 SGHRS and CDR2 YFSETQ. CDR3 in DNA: TGCGCCAGCAGCACGGGGGTTCGGGGGCGAGAGGACACTGAAGCTTTCTTT. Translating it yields CASSTGVRGREDTEAFF.

The CDR3 DNA reads TGTGCCAGCAGCTTTCCAGACAGGGGGCAAGAGACCCAGTACTTC. The encoded protein is CASSFPDRGQETQYF. The chain links TRBV7-2 to TRBJ2-5, with TRBD1 matching 9 bases. Looked up from germline, CDR1 is SGHTA and CDR2 is FQGNSA. The junction had 4 bases not matched to a gene; V was cut back by 3 bases and J by 2 bases. This CDR3 region has 15 residues.

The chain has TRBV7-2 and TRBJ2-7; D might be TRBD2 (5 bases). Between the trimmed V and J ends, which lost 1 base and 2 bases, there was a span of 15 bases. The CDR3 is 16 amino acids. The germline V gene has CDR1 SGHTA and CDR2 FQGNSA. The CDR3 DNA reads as TGTGCCAGCAGCTTAGATGGAGGAGCGCTGGCCTACGAGCAGTACTTC. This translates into CASSLDGGALAYEQYF. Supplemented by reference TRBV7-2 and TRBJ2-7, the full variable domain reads GAGVSQSPSNKVTEKGKDVELRCDPISGHTALYWYRQSLGQGLEFLIYFQGNSAPDKSGLPSDRFSAERTGGSVSTLTIQRTQQEDSAVYLCASSLDGGALAYEQYFGPGTRLTVT.

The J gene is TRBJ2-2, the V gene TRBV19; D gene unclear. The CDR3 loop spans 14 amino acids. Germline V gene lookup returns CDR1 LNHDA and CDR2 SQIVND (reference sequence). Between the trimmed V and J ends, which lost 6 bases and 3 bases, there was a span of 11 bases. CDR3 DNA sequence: TGTGCCAGTAGAAAGGCACGTGACACCGGGGAGCTGTTTTTT. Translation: CASRKARDTGELFF.

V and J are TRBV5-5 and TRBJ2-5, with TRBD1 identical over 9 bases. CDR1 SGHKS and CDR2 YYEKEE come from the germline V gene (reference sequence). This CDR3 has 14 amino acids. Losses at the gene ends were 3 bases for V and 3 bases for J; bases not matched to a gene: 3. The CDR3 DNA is TGTGCCAGCAGCTGGGGGACAGGGAAAGAGACCCAGTACTTC. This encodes CASSWGTGKETQYF.

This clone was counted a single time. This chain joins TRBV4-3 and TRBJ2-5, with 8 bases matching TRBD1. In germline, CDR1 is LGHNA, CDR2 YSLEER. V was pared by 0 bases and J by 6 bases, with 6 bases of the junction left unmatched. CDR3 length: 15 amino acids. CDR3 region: CASSQDRQGAKTQYF. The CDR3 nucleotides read TGCGCCAGCAGCCAAGATAGGCAGGGGGCGAAGACCCAGTACTTC.

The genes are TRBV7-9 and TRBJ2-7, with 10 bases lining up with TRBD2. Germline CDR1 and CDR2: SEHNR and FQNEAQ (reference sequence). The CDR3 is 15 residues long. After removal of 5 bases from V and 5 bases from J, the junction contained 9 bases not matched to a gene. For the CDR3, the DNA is TGTGCCAGCAGCGTTACTCAGCGGGAGGGAAACGAGCAGTACTTC. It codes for CASSVTQREGNEQYF. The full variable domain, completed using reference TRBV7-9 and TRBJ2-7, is DTGVSQNPRHKITKRGQNVTFRCDPISEHNRLYWYRQTLGQGPEFLTYFQNEAQLEKSRLLSDRFSAERPKGSFSTLEIQRTEQGDSAMYLCASSVTQREGNEQYFGPGTRLTVT.

The CDR3 reads CASSERAGGPYEQYF. In nucleotides, the CDR3 is TGTGCCAGCAGTGAACGGGCGGGGGGGCCCTACGAGCAGTACTTC. The gene calls are TRBV6-1 and TRBJ2-7; TRBD2 matches at 9 bases. The CDR3 covers 15 residues. Germline loops: CDR1 MNHNS, CDR2 SASEGT. V gave up 2 bases and J gave up 2 bases; unmatched junction bases: 4.

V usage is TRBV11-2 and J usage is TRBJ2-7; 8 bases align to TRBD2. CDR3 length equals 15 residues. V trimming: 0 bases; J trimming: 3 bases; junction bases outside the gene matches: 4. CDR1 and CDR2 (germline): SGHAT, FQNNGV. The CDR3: CASSLDPGGDYEQYF. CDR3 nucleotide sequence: TGTGCCAGCAGCTTAGATCCGGGAGGGGACTACGAGCAGTACTTC. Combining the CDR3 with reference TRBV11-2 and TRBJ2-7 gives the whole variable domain EAGVAQSPRYKIIEKRQSVAFWCNPISGHATLYWYQQILGQGPKLLIQFQNNGVVDDSQLPKDRFSAERLKGVDSTLKIQPAKLEDSAVYLCASSLDPGGDYEQYFGPGTRLTVT.

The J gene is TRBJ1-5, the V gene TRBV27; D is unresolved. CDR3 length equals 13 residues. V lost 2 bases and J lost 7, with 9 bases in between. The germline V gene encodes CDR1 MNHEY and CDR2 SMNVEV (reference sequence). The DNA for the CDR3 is TGTGCCAGCAGTTTAGCCCCCTGGCAGCCCCAGCATTTT. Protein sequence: CASSLAPWQPQHF.

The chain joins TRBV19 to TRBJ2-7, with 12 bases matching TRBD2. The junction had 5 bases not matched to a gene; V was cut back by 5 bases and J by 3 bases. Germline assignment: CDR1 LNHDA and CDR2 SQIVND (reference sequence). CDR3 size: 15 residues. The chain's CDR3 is CASSVTSGGFYEQYF. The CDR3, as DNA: TGTGCCAGTAGTGTAACTAGCGGGGGGTTCTACGAGCAGTACTTC.

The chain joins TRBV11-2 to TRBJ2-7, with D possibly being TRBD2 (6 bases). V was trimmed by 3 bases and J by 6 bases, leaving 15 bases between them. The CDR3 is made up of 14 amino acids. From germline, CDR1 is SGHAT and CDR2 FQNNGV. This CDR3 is CASSFTGTGSEQYF. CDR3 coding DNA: TGTGCCAGCAGCTTCACCGGGACTGGCTCCGAGCAGTACTTC. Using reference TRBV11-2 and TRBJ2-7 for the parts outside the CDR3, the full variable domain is EAGVAQSPRYKIIEKRQSVAFWCNPISGHATLYWYQQILGQGPKLLIQFQNNGVVDDSQLPKDRFSAERLKGVDSTLKIQPAKLEDSAVYLCASSFTGTGSEQYFGPGTRLTVT.

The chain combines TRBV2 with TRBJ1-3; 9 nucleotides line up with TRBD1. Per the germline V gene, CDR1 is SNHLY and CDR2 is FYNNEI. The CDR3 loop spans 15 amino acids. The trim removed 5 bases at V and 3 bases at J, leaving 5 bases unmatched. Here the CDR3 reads CASSRDREFGNTIYF. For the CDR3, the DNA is TGTGCCAGCAGTCGGGACAGGGAGTTTGGAAACACCATATATTTT. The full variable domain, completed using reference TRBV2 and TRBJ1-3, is EPEVTQTPSHQVTQMGQEVILRCVPISNHLYFYWYRQILGQKVEFLVSFYNNEISEKSEIFDDQFSVERPDGSNFTLKIRSTKLEDSAMYFCASSRDREFGNTIYFGEGSWLTVV.

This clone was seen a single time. CDR3 amino acids: CASSYSRGTEAFF. DNA for the CDR3: TGTGCCAGCAGTTACTCAAGGGGCACTGAAGCTTTCTTT. This chain connects TRBV6-5 to TRBJ1-1; D perhaps matches TRBD1 (5 bases). Germline loops: CDR1 MNHEY, CDR2 SVGAGI. V lost 0 bases and J 4 bases, leaving 6 bases between the germline ends. The CDR3 extends over 13 amino acids.

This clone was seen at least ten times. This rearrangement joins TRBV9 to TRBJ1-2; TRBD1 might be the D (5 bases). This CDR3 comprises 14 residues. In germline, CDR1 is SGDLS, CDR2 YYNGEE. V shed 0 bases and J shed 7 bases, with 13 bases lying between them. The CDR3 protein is CASSVAAQGTGYTF. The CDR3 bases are TGTGCCAGCAGCGTAGCTGCGCAGGGAACTGGCTACACCTTC.

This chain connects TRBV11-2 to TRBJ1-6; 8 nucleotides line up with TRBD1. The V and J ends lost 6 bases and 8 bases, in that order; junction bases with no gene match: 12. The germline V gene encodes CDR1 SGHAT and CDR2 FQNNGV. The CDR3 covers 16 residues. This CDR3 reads CASRRDRLREHSPLHF. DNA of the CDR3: TGTGCCAGCAGACGGGACAGGCTAAGGGAACATTCACCCCTCCACTTT.

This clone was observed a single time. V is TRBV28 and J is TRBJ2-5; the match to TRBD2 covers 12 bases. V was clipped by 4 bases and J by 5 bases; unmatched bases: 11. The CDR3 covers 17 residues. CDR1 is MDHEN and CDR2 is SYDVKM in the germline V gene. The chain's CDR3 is CASSSPQTSGRSETQYF. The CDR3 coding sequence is TGTGCCAGCAGTTCCCCTCAGACTAGCGGGAGATCGGAGACCCAGTACTTC.

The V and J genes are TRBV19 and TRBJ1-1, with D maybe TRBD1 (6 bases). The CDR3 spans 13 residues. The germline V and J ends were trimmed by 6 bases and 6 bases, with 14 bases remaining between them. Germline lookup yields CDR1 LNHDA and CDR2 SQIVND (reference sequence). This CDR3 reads CASSGNTGSEAFF. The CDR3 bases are TGTGCCAGTAGCGGCAACACAGGGTCTGAAGCTTTCTTT.

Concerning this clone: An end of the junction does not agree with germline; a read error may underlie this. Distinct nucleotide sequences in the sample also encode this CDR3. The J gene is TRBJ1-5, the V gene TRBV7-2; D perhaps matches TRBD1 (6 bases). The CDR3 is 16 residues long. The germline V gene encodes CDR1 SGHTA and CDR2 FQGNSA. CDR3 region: CASSPIGGASYQPQHF. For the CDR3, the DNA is TGTGCTAGCAGCCCTATCGGGGGGGCGTCGTATCAGCCCCAGCATTTT.

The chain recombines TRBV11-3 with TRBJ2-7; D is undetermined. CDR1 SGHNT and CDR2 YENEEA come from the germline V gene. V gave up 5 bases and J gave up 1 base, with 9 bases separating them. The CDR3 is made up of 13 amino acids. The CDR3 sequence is CASSPGGSYEQYF. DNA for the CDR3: TGTGCCAGCAGCCCAGGTGGTTCCTACGAGCAGTACTTC.

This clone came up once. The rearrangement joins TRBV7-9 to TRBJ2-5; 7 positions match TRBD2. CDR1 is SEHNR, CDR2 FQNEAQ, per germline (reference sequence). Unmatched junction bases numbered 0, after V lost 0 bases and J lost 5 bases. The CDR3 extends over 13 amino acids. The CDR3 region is CASSLAGGETQYF. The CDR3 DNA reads TGTGCCAGCAGCTTAGCGGGAGGGGAGACCCAGTACTTC.